These 8 T cell receptor beta chains were all obtained from the same sample, sequenced in a study of T cells in Graves' hyperthyroidism and ophthalmopathy. Regions amplified from RNA transcripts were the TCR beta CDR3 regions. With the HTBI primer set, the TCR CDR3 went through a first round of RT-PCR. TCRdb itself ran the multiplex PCR reads through MiXCR, one entry per CDR3 protein. This table has 400,000 or so distinct CDR3 sequences, roughly 15% appearing once. What was sequenced was blood. The receptors stem from a young woman with Graves' ophthalmopathy.

This chain links TRBV28 with TRBJ1-4; TRBD1 matches 9 bases. The CDR3 is made up of 13 amino acids. Looked up from germline, CDR1 is MDHEN and CDR2 is SYDVKM. Trimming removed 6 bases from V and 7 bases from J; junction bases left unmatched: 3. This CDR3 reads CASRQGAVEKLFF. The DNA for the CDR3 is TGTGCCAGCAGACAGGGGGCAGTTGAAAAACTGTTTTTT.

This chain joins TRBV4-1 and TRBJ1-6; possible D gene TRBD1, 5 bases. The CDR3 is made up of 16 amino acids. Germline V gene data show CDR1 as MGHRA and CDR2 as YSYEKL. V lost 1 base and J lost 6, with 13 bases in between. The chain's CDR3 is CASSQVIPGSNSPLHF. The CDR3 DNA reads as TGCGCCAGCAGCCAAGTCATTCCAGGGAGTAATTCACCCCTCCACTTT.

This clonotype was seen at least ten times. The rearrangement links TRBV30 to TRBJ2-7; D unclear. Germline loops: CDR1 GTSNPN, CDR2 SVGIG (reference sequence). With 6 bases removed from V and 5 bases from J, the gap between germline ends came to 14 bases. The CDR3 totals 12 residues. CDR3 DNA: TGTGCCTGCTCCCTGGCGGACCACGAGCAGTACTTC. Its translation: CACSLADHEQYF.

This clonotype has at least ten counts. This chain joins TRBV30 and TRBJ2-1, with D unclear. V lost 0 bases to trimming and J lost 8 bases, with 14 bases between them. The germline gives CDR1 GTSNPN, CDR2 SVGIG (reference sequence). The length of the CDR3 is 14 residues. The CDR3 bases are TGTGCCTGGAGTGTGCGTTTTCAGCAGGATGAGCAGTTCTTC. It translates to CAWSVRFQQDEQFF.

This clonotype was recorded many times. The J gene is TRBJ1-2, the V gene TRBV11-2; no clear D gene. V dropped 1 base and J dropped 7 bases, with 13 bases sitting between them. Germline V gene lookup returns CDR1 SGHAT and CDR2 FQNNGV. This CDR3 has 14 residues. The CDR3 here is CASSLGTVFSGYTF. The CDR3 DNA reads TGTGCCAGCAGCTTAGGTACAGTTTTCTCTGGCTACACCTTC.

The chain uses TRBV20-1 and TRBJ2-7; D uncertain. Germline-derived CDR1 and CDR2 are DFQATT and SNEGSKA (reference sequence). Trimming stripped 6 bases from V and 2 bases from J, with 20 bases between. This CDR3 comprises 15 residues. The CDR3 DNA sequence: TGCAGTGCAATTACCGGGCTAGACCCCACCTACGAGCAGTACTTC. Its protein is CSAITGLDPTYEQYF.

This clonotype was detected ten times or more. V and J are TRBV27 and TRBJ1-2, with a tentative D call TRBD1 (6 bases). The CDR3 is 14 residues long. The V gene lost 3 bases and the J gene lost 3 bases, with 11 bases spanning the gap. CDR1 is MNHEY, CDR2 SMNVEV, per germline (reference sequence). The CDR3 reads CASSLVGTHYGYTF. CDR3 in DNA: TGTGCCAGCAGTTTGGTCGGGACACACTATGGCTACACCTTC.

This clonotype came up many times. V usage is TRBV20-1 and J usage is TRBJ1-4, with no clear D. CDR3 length equals 17 residues. Trimming pared 0 bases from V and 2 bases from J, leaving 16 bases between. The germline gives CDR1 DFQATT, CDR2 SNEGSKA (reference sequence). This chain's CDR3 is CSARDIRKGGTNEKLFF. The CDR3 DNA sequence: TGCAGTGCTAGAGATATAAGGAAAGGTGGGACTAATGAAAAACTGTTTTTT.